These 22 T cell receptor beta chains were all obtained from the same sample, sequenced in a study of post-analysis software for immune sequencing data (dated by TCRdb to about 2015). Study-wide conclusions, independent of this receptor: Patients showed significantly higher frequencies than controls for several TRBV segments, among them TRBV5-6, TRBV5-1 and TRBV20-1.

These receptors are not linked to any known antigen. Libraries came from PCR. This sample was sequenced with an Illumina HiSeq 2500. To reduce PCR and sequencing biases, unique molecular identifiers were built into the TCR beta cDNA libraries. TCRdb reran the public reads through fastp at Q25 and MiXCR, keeping productive beta chains. Each entry is one CDR3 protein sequence, shown with its most common DNA and genes. This sample comprises hundreds of thousands of distinct CDR3 sequences, roughly 29% of them detected only once. Around 0.56% of the sample is held by the ten biggest clonotypes. The sample was blood. Receptor source: a girl aged 10 to 17 with multiple sclerosis.

The gene calls are TRBV15 and TRBJ2-7; 9 nucleotides align to TRBD1. The junction had 5 bases not matched to a gene; V was cut back by 5 bases and J by 3 bases. This CDR3 spans 14 amino acids. Germline V gene lookup returns CDR1 LNHNV and CDR2 YYDKDF (reference sequence). The CDR3 DNA follows: TGTGCCACCAGCCGGGGACAGGGCGTCTACGAGCAGTACTTC. This gives the protein CATSRGQGVYEQYF.

This clonotype has more than one count but fewer than ten. This chain connects TRBV4-3 to TRBJ2-1, with 8 bases aligning to TRBD2. V gave up 3 bases and J gave up 9 bases; unmatched junction bases: 7. Germline V CDR1 and CDR2: LGHNA, YSLEER. CDR3 length: 14 amino acids. CDR3 nucleotides: TGCGCCAGCAGCCAGGACTCCGGGACTAGTGAGCAGTTCTTC. Residues: CASSQDSGTSEQFF.

The rearrangement links TRBV5-4 to TRBJ2-3, with TRBD2 matching over 7 bases. V shed 4 bases, J shed 0 bases, and the junction held 11 bases outside the gene matches. CDR1 is SGHNT and CDR2 is YYREEE in the germline V gene (reference sequence). This CDR3 has 17 amino acids. CDR3 DNA sequence: TGTGCCAGCAGCCCCTCTAGCGGAGGGGTGAGCACAGATACGCAGTATTTT. Translated, it gives CASSPSSGGVSTDTQYF.

The V and J genes are TRBV6-5 and TRBJ1-1, with a weak D call TRBD1 (5 bases). This CDR3 region has 15 residues. CDR1 is MNHEY, CDR2 SVGAGI, per germline. V was cut by 6 bases and J by 2 bases, with 16 bases left in between. This CDR3 reads CASSPRKGTNTEAFF. DNA for the CDR3: TGTGCCAGCAGCCCCCGGAAAGGGACTAACACTGAAGCTTTCTTT.

This clonotype was recorded at least ten times. CDR3 DNA: TGTGCCAGCAGCCCAAGGCTACAGGGGGTACTTGGGGCCAACGTCCTGACTTTC. Translation gives CASSPRLQGVLGANVLTF. This chain links TRBV7-9 with TRBJ2-6; 8 bases match TRBD1. Germline values: CDR1 SEHNR, CDR2 FQNEAQ (reference sequence). V trimming: 5 bases; J trimming: 3 bases; junction bases outside the gene matches: 12. The CDR3 extends over 18 amino acids. The full variable domain, its missing parts supplied by reference TRBV7-9 and TRBJ2-6, is DTGVSQNPRHKITKRGQNVTFRCDPISEHNRLYWYRQTLGQGPEFLTYFQNEAQLEKSRLLSDRFSAERPKGSFSTLEIQRTEQGDSAMYLCASSPRLQGVLGANVLTFGAGSRLTVL.

This clonotype has more than one count but fewer than ten. The chain carries TRBV29-1 and TRBJ2-1, with no clear D. V lost 2 bases and J lost 9, with 17 bases in between. The length of the CDR3 is 14 residues. The germline gives CDR1 SQVTM, CDR2 ANQGSEA. CDR3 in DNA: TGCAGCGTTGAAAAGGGCCCTGGCCTTCCTGAGCAGTTCTTC. It is translated as CSVEKGPGLPEQFF.

The rearrangement uses TRBV5-1 and TRBJ1-1; a possible D gene is TRBD1 (6 bases). This CDR3 is 15 amino acids long. The V gene lost 3 bases and the J gene lost 1 base, with 13 bases spanning the gap. Germline CDR1 SGHRS, CDR2 YFSETQ. CDR3 region: CASSSTRQANTEAFF. In nucleotides, the CDR3 is TGCGCCAGCAGCTCCACCAGACAGGCGAACACTGAAGCTTTCTTT.

V gene TRBV29-1 combines with J gene TRBJ2-3; 11 bases are shared with TRBD2. CDR1 is SQVTM, CDR2 ANQGSEA, per germline. The CDR3 covers 15 residues. The J segment lost 2 bases and the V segment lost 6 bases, leaving 7 bases of the junction unmatched. In DNA, the CDR3 is TGCAGCGTCCCCCCGACTAGCGGGGTCACAGATACGCAGTATTTT. It encodes CSVPPTSGVTDTQYF.

This clonotype occurred a few times. The rearrangement joins TRBV2 to TRBJ2-7; 9 nucleotides line up with TRBD2. This CDR3 comprises 14 residues. Germline assignment: CDR1 SNHLY and CDR2 FYNNEI. Unmatched junction bases numbered 1, after V lost 2 bases and J lost 2 bases. In nucleotides, the CDR3 is TGTGCCAGCAGTGAATGGACTAGCGCCTACGAGCAGTACTTC. It is translated as CASSEWTSAYEQYF. The full variable domain, with the rest looked up from reference TRBV2 and TRBJ2-7, is EPEVTQTPSHQVTQMGQEVILRCVPISNHLYFYWYRQILGQKVEFLVSFYNNEISEKSEIFDDQFSVERPDGSNFTLKIRSTKLEDSAMYFCASSEWTSAYEQYFGPGTRLTVT.

This clonotype was observed a handful of times. The chain couples TRBV2 to TRBJ2-7; the D is unclear. The CDR3 length is 17 residues. Germline V gene sequence: CDR1 SNHLY, CDR2 FYNNEI. The ends were cut back, 0 bases at V and 7 bases at J, with 22 bases in the middle. CDR3 bases: TGTGCCAGCAGTGAAGCGCTTCAGGCCCCCCCAGGACGGGAGCAGTACTTC. It encodes CASSEALQAPPGREQYF.

This clonotype was detected a few times. DNA of the CDR3: TGTGCCAGCGGTCACCGCGAAAGGGCCTCCTACGAGCAGTACTTC. Translation gives CASGHRERASYEQYF. This chain uses TRBV2 with TRBJ2-7; D gene unclear. The CDR3 spans 15 residues. Germline loops: CDR1 SNHLY, CDR2 FYNNEI. V gave up 8 bases and J gave up 0 bases, with 17 bases separating them.

The chain joins TRBV28 to TRBJ2-5; D is possibly TRBD1 (5 bases). In germline, CDR1 is MDHEN, CDR2 SYDVKM. The CDR3 has 15 residues. The ends were cut back, 6 bases at V and 2 bases at J, with 16 bases in the middle. The CDR3 DNA reads as TGTGCCAGCAGCCCCCCTGGTGCAGGGCAAGAGACCCAGTACTTC. Amino acids: CASSPPGAGQETQYF.

V usage is TRBV7-4 and J usage is TRBJ2-7; 8 bases are a match to TRBD1. Near its end, the DNA agrees better with TRBJ2-5, so the J call may be wrong. The CDR3 sequence is 16 residues long. Germline V lookup: CDR1 SGHVT, CDR2 SQSDAQ. The CDR3 loop reads CASSLHQGQDRETQYF. CDR3 in DNA: TGTGCCAGCAGCTTACATCAGGGACAGGATCGGGAGACCCAGTACTTC.

This clonotype was observed a handful of times. The chain combines TRBV12-3 or TRBV12-4 with TRBJ1-2; tentatively, D is TRBD1 (6 bases). V lost 3 bases, J lost 5 bases, and 13 bases lay in between. The CDR3 totals 14 residues. CDR3 loop: CASSLGDNNYGYTF. CDR3 DNA sequence: TGTGCCAGCAGTTTGGGGGACAATAATTATGGCTACACCTTC.

CDR3 nucleotide sequence: TGCGCCAGCAGCGTCAACTTAGGAGATACGCAGTATTTT. Translated: CASSVNLGDTQYF. V gene TRBV5-1 combines with J gene TRBJ2-3; D unclear. The CDR3 totals 13 residues. The germline V gene encodes CDR1 SGHRS and CDR2 YFSETQ. The V end was cut by 4 bases, the J end by 5 bases, with 11 bases between.

The gene calls are TRBV5-5 and TRBJ2-6; D unclear. Germline V gives CDR1 SGHKS, CDR2 YYEKEE (reference sequence). The CDR3 sequence is 15 residues long. The ends were cut back, 4 bases at V and 5 bases at J, with 13 bases in the middle. CDR3 sequence: CASSIDGRRANVLTF. The CDR3 DNA sequence: TGTGCCAGCAGCATCGACGGACGGAGGGCCAACGTCCTGACTTTC.

A word on this clonotype: A junction end diverges from the germline sequence, so it may reflect a read error. J is TRBJ1-2 and V is TRBV7-2; the match to TRBD1 covers 10 bases. The CDR3 spans 15 residues. Germline loops: CDR1 SGHTA, CDR2 FQGNSA. The CDR3 protein is CVSSLAGQGIYGYTF. CDR3 nucleotide sequence: TGTGTCAGCAGCTTAGCGGGACAGGGGATCTATGGCTACACCTTC.

This clonotype was counted only a few times. The chain uses TRBV3-1 and TRBJ2-1; D gene uncertain. This CDR3 has 13 amino acids. V was pared by 0 bases and J by 10 bases, with 10 bases between. Germline V gives CDR1 LGHDT, CDR2 YNNKEL (reference sequence). The CDR3 loop is CASSQDRVSEQFF. The CDR3 nucleotides are TGTGCCAGCAGCCAAGATCGGGTATCCGAGCAGTTCTTC.

This clonotype was picked up a small number of times. This chain links TRBV20-1 with TRBJ2-3; 10 bases agree with TRBD2. Germline V gives CDR1 DFQATT, CDR2 SNEGSKA (reference sequence). This CDR3 contains 14 residues. J was trimmed by 5 bases and V by 6 bases; bases with no gene match: 8. CDR3 DNA: TGCAGTGCACCCACTAGCGGGAATCTAGATACGCAGTATTTT. It is translated as CSAPTSGNLDTQYF.

The chain couples TRBV29-1 to TRBJ2-7; 9 bases match TRBD1. Looked up from germline, CDR1 is SQVTM and CDR2 is ANQGSEA. The CDR3 covers 15 residues. J lost 5 bases, V lost 6 bases, and 14 bases had no gene match. In nucleotides, the CDR3 is TGCAGCGTCGCCGGAAGACAGGGGGTGTCCAACGAGCAGTACTTC. This sequence encodes CSVAGRQGVSNEQYF.

This clonotype was recorded a few times. The chain uses TRBV20-1 and TRBJ2-4; 7 bases are a match to TRBD1. CDR1 and CDR2 (germline): DFQATT, SNEGSKA (reference sequence). There are 12 residues in the CDR3. The junction had 6 bases not matched to a gene; V was cut back by 5 bases and J by 8 bases. As DNA, the CDR3 is TGCAGTGCTCGACAGGGAAGGGACATTCAGTACTTC. Translation gives CSARQGRDIQYF.

This clonotype has a count of ten or more. This rearrangement joins TRBV5-1 to TRBJ1-2, with 12 bases matching TRBD1. The CDR3 is 15 amino acids. V shed 4 bases and J 8 bases; nucleotides not matched to a gene: 9. Germline V gene data show CDR1 as SGHRS and CDR2 as YFSETQ. This chain's CDR3 is CASSRGQGAHGGYTF. For the CDR3, the DNA is TGCGCCAGCAGCCGGGGACAGGGGGCGCATGGAGGCTACACCTTC.